This entry lists 13 T cell receptor beta chains sequenced from one sample in a study of blood T cell repertoires in COVID-19. Here immunoSEQ multiplex PCR was the method, and the copy in TCRdb shows in-frame clones only, minus some. This table holds approximately 240,000 clones, approximately 91% found once. Sample: peripheral blood. The source of these receptors is a woman aged 40 to 55 who had recovered from COVID-19.

This chain uses TRBV7-9 with TRBJ2-5, with 9 positions matching TRBD1. Germline CDR1 and CDR2: SEHNR and FQNEAQ (reference sequence). This CDR3 is built from 14 residues. The V and J ends lost 5 bases and 1 base, in that order; junction bases with no gene match: 2. CDR3 region: CASSTQGAQETQYF. As DNA, the CDR3 is TGTGCCAGCAGCACACAGGGGGCCCAAGAGACCCAGTACTTC.

The gene calls are TRBV28 and TRBJ2-5; D is perhaps TRBD2 (5 bases). The CDR3 spans 11 residues. Trimming took 6 bases from V and 5 from J, leaving 7 bases between them. Looked up from germline, CDR1 is MDHEN and CDR2 is SYDVKM. The CDR3 is CASRLAETQYF. For the CDR3, the DNA is TGTGCCAGCAGGTTAGCGGAGACCCAGTACTTC. Based on the CDR3 plus reference TRBV28 and TRBJ2-5, the full variable domain is DVKVTQSSRYLVKRTGEKVFLECVQDMDHENMFWYRQDPGLGLRLIYFSYDVKMKEKGDIPEGYSVSREKKERFSLILESASTNQTSMYLCASRLAETQYFGPGTRLLVL.

Written as DNA, the CDR3 is TGTGCCAGCAGTTACTCGAGGACAAATACAGGCTACACCTTC. This gives the protein CASSYSRTNTGYTF. The chain joins TRBV6-5 to TRBJ1-2; D perhaps matches TRBD1 (5 bases). The V end was cut by 0 bases, the J end by 8 bases, with 13 bases between. This CDR3 has 14 residues. Germline-derived CDR1 and CDR2 are MNHEY and SVGAGI.

J is TRBJ2-1 and V is TRBV7-2; TRBD2 matches at 12 bases. The CDR3 length is 19 residues. V shed 3 bases, J shed 9 bases, and the junction held 18 bases outside the gene matches. Germline CDR1 and CDR2: SGHTA and FQGNSA. CDR3 sequence reads: CASSFRGTRASGGAGEQFF. The CDR3, as DNA: TGTGCCAGCAGCTTTAGAGGCACTCGGGCTAGCGGGGGGGCGGGTGAGCAGTTCTTC.

V is TRBV6-1 and J is TRBJ2-1; TRBD2 matches at 11 bases. Trimming took 4 bases from V and 2 from J; bases not matched to a gene: 4. The CDR3 is 16 amino acids. Germline CDR1 reads MNHNS; CDR2 reads SASEGT. The CDR3 nucleotides read TGTGCCAGCAGTGTTAGCGGGAGGGCTGCCTACAATGAGCAGTTCTTC. Its protein is CASSVSGRAAYNEQFF.

V usage is TRBV7-9 and J usage is TRBJ1-4; a possible D gene is TRBD1 (6 bases). With 5 bases removed from V and 10 bases from J, the gap between germline ends came to 17 bases. This CDR3 has 14 residues. Germline lookup yields CDR1 SEHNR and CDR2 FQNEAQ (reference sequence). CDR3 amino acids: CASSQGTGFGKLFF. Here the CDR3 DNA reads TGTGCCAGCAGCCAGGGAACAGGGTTTGGAAAACTGTTTTTT.

V usage is TRBV4-3 and J usage is TRBJ2-1, with TRBD1 matching over 7 bases. Germline V gene data show CDR1 as LGHNA and CDR2 as YSLEER. The CDR3 length is 17 residues. V shed 2 bases and J 0 bases; nucleotides not matched to a gene: 7. CDR3 DNA: TGCGCCAGCAGCCAATCCAATACAGGGGTCTCCTACAATGAGCAGTTCTTC. As protein: CASSQSNTGVSYNEQFF.

The rearrangement uses TRBV18 and TRBJ2-3, with 7 bases identical to TRBD2. Unmatched junction bases numbered 4, after V lost 3 bases and J lost 4 bases. This CDR3 is 14 amino acids long. Germline V gene sequence: CDR1 KGHSH, CDR2 LQKENI. The DNA for the CDR3 is TGTGCCAGCTCACCGCTGGGGGGGTCAGATACGCAGTATTTT. It specifies CASSPLGGSDTQYF.

This chain connects TRBV11-2 to TRBJ1-4, with 7 bases that match TRBD1. The CDR3 has 14 amino acids. The V and J ends lost 5 bases and 4 bases, in that order; junction bases with no gene match: 4. Germline V lookup: CDR1 SGHAT, CDR2 FQNNGV. As DNA, the CDR3 is TGTGCCAGCAGCCGAGGGGGCCTTAATGAAAAACTGTTTTTT. It encodes CASSRGGLNEKLFF.

The chain has TRBV11-3 and TRBJ2-7, with 12 bases identical to TRBD2. There are 16 residues in the CDR3. Per the germline V gene, CDR1 is SGHNT and CDR2 is YENEEA. Trimming removed 5 bases from V and 0 bases from J; junction bases left unmatched: 5. CDR3 protein: CASSPTSGSTSYEQYF. CDR3 sequence (DNA): TGTGCCAGCAGCCCGACTAGCGGGAGCACCTCCTACGAGCAGTACTTC.

The chain employs TRBV7-2 and TRBJ2-7; weak D call: TRBD1 (6 bases). Germline values: CDR1 SGHTA, CDR2 FQGNSA. There are 12 residues in the CDR3. V lost 6 bases to trimming and J lost 5 bases, with 11 bases between them. The CDR3 reads CASSIQGNEQYF. CDR3 nucleotides: TGTGCCAGCAGTATACAGGGAAACGAGCAGTACTTC.

In this sample, this clone turned up a few times. V usage is TRBV5-4 and J usage is TRBJ1-1, with D maybe TRBD1 (5 bases). V shed 0 bases and J shed 11 bases, with 14 bases lying between them. This CDR3 has 13 amino acids. Germline V lookup: CDR1 SGHNT, CDR2 YYREEE (reference sequence). CDR3 region: CASSLDPQVGAFF. As DNA, the CDR3 is TGTGCCAGCAGCTTGGACCCACAGGTTGGGGCTTTCTTT.

This clone was found many times. The J gene is TRBJ1-1, the V gene TRBV27; 7 positions match TRBD1. Germline V lookup: CDR1 MNHEY, CDR2 SMNVEV (reference sequence). V was pared by 3 bases and J by 4 bases, with 5 bases of the junction left unmatched. The CDR3 runs 14 residues. CDR3 DNA: TGTGCCAGCAGTTTCGTGCCAGGGGGCACTGAAGCTTTCTTT. The encoded protein is CASSFVPGGTEAFF.